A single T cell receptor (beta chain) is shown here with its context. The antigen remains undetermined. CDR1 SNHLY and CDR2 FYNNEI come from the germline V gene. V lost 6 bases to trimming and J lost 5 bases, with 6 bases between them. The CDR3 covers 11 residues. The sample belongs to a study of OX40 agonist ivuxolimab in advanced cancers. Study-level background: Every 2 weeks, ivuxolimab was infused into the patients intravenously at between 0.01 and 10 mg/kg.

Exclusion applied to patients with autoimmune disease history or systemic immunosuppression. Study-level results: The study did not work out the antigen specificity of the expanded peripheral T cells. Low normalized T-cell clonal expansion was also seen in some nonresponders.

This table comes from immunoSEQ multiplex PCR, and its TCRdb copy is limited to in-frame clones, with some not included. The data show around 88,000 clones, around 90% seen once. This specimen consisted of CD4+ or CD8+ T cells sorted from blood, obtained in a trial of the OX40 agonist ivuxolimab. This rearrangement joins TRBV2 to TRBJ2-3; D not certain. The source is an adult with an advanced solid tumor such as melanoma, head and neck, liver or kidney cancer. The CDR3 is CASSSLDTQYF. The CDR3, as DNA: TGTGCCAGCAGCTCCTTAGATACGCAGTATTTT.